The following is a T cell receptor (beta chain) sequence with its context. The sample comes from a study of control samples from healthy donors and cancer patients. Some clones are missing from TCRdb's copy, which holds only in-frame ones; the method was immunoSEQ multiplex PCR. The sample has under 200,000 clones; 94% are singletons. Germline V lookup: CDR1 LGHDT, CDR2 YNNKEL (reference sequence). V shed 5 bases and J shed 6 bases, with 13 bases lying between them. The CDR3 is 14 residues long. The source of this sequence is a man between 60 and 75 years old with colorectal cancer. The gene calls are TRBV3-1 (or the pseudogene TRBV3-2) and TRBJ2-2; a possible D gene is TRBD2 (5 bases). Sequenced material: PBMCs. The CDR3 region is CASSLGSGAGELFF. The CDR3 DNA reads as TGTGCCAGCAGCTTGGGATCCGGGGCCGGGGAGCTGTTTTTT.